This record concerns one T cell receptor beta chain sequence. This specimen comes from a study of T cell responses to AZD1222 COVID-19 vaccine. The V end lost 6 bases, the J end lost 0 bases, and 12 bases lay between the germline ends. This CDR3 has 14 residues. From germline, CDR1 is ENHRY and CDR2 SYGVKD. Clones were read by immunoSEQ multiplex PCR, and TCRdb kept only the in-frame ones, dropping some. Of some 160,000 clones detected, 80% to 95% appear once; the ten largest clones hold 1.5% to 2%. The material sequenced was peripheral blood, taken on day 0 of AZD1222 vaccination. This chain connects TRBV10-3 to TRBJ2-7; no clear D gene. This sequence was found in an adult in good health. CDR3 sequence reads: CAISSRTTSYEQYF. CDR3 DNA: TGTGCCATCAGCTCCAGGACCACCTCCTACGAGCAGTACTTC.